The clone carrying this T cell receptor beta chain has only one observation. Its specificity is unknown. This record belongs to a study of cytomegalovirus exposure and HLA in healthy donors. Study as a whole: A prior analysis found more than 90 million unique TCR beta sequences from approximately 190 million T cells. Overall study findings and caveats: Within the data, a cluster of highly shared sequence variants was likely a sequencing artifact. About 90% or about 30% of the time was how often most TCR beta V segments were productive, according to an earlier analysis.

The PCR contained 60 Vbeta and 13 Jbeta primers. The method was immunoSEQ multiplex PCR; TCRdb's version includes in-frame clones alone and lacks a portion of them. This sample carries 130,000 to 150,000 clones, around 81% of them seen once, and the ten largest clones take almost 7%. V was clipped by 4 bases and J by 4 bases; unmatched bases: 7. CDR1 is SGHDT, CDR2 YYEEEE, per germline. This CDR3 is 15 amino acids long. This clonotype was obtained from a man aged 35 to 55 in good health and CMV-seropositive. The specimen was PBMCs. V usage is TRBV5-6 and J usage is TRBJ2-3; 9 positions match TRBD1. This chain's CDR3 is CASSIRDRVPDTQYF. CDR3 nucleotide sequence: TGTGCCAGCAGCATCCGGGACAGGGTCCCAGATACGCAGTATTTT. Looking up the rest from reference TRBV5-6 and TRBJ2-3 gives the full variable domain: DAGVTQSPTHLIKTRGQQVTLRCSPKSGHDTVSWYQQALGQGPQFIFQYYEEEERQRGNFPDRFSGHQFPNYSSELNVNALLLGDSALYLCASSIRDRVPDTQYFGPGTRLTVL.